A selection of T cell receptor beta chains follows, all from one sample in a study of T cell repertoires in cytomegalovirus infection. One entry per CDR3 protein results from TCRdb running MiXCR on the reads. The sample shows about 440,000 distinct CDR3 sequences, roughly 30% of them seen only once. The specimen was PBMCs. The receptors derive from a human donor in good health (CMV status not recorded). Some clones in this sample may be carry-over from other donors' samples. Both conserved end residues are part of each CDR3. The D gene is left open where the match is weak. Some rows have no size entry. The others give once, few or many, or a class for an expanded clone.

V	J	size	D	CDR3	DNA
TRBV6-2/TRBV6-3	TRBJ2-7	.	.	CASSYTPDISYEQSF	TGTGCCAGCAGTTACACCCCAGACATCTCCTACGAGCAGTCCTTC
TRBV5-4	TRBJ2-3	.	TRBD2	CASSFPTGGLKTDTQYF	TGTGCCAGCAGCTTTCCCACGGGGGGGCTTAAGACAGATACGCAGTATTTT
TRBV10-2	TRBJ1-2	few	TRBD1	CASSARGQADGYTF	TGCGCCAGCAGTGCCCGAGGACAGGCTGATGGCTACACCTTC
TRBV20-1	TRBJ1-6	.	TRBD1	CSAQGQGRGNSPLHF	TGCAGTGCTCAGGGACAGGGAAGAGGGAATTCACCCCTCCACTTT
TRBV7-2	TRBJ2-3	once	.	CASSLSTALGEDTQYF	TGTGCCAGCAGCCTAAGTACAGCCTTGGGGGAAGATACGCAGTATTTT
TRBV20-1	TRBJ2-1	.	TRBD2	CSARDPSGGHSYNEQFF	TGCAGTGCTAGAGATCCTAGCGGGGGGCACTCCTACAATGAGCAGTTCTTC
TRBV7-6	TRBJ2-1	many	TRBD2	CASTHSRLAGGDNEQFF	TGTGCCAGCACCCATTCTCGACTAGCGGGGGGTGACAATGAGCAGTTCTTC
TRBV10-2	TRBJ2-5	.	.	CASSGGRAETQYF	TGCGCCAGCAGTGGTGGCAGGGCTGAGACCCAGTACTTC
TRBV5-8	TRBJ2-4	.	TRBD2	CASYQMGGNIQYF	TGTGCCAGCTACCAAATGGGGGGGAACATTCAGTACTTC
TRBV7-4	TRBJ1-1	.	TRBD1	CASSLVPSRGETEAFF	TGTGCCAGCAGCTTAGTTCCGAGCAGGGGGGAAACTGAAGCTTTCTTT
TRBV28	TRBJ2-7	.	TRBD1	CASSYQPGQNYEQYF	TGTGCCAGCAGTTACCAACCGGGACAGAACTACGAGCAGTACTTC
TRBV11-3	TRBJ2-2	many	.	CASSLSRGGHTGELFF	TGTGCCAGCAGCTTATCCCGCGGGGGCCACACCGGGGAGCTGTTTTTT
TRBV27	TRBJ2-5	few	.	CASRSAGKEIQYF	TGTGCCAGCAGATCCGCTGGTAAAGAGATCCAGTACTTC
TRBV28	TRBJ1-5	few	.	CASSLSSGIGSVDQPQHF	TGTGCCAGCAGTTTATCATCGGGAATTGGGAGTGTAGATCAGCCCCAGCATTTT
TRBV7-9	TRBJ1-2	.	TRBD1	CASSTGTGSSYTF	TGTGCCAGCAGCACCGGGACAGGGTCTTCCTACACCTTC
TRBV12-3/TRBV12-4	TRBJ2-6	few	TRBD1	CASRGTGHAGANVLTF	TGTGCCAGCCGGGGGACAGGGCACGCTGGGGCCAACGTCCTGACTTTC
TRBV5-1	TRBJ2-5	.	.	CASSYLPTGNQETQYF	TGCGCCAGCAGCTACCTACCCACAGGGAACCAAGAGACCCAGTACTTC
TRBV9	TRBJ1-1	.	.	CASSVHGAGPSNTGAFF	TGTGCCAGCAGCGTACATGGGGCAGGGCCTTCGAACACTGGAGCTTTCTTT
TRBV6-2/TRBV6-3	TRBJ2-5	.	.	CASRSGGETQYF	TGTGCCAGCAGAAGCGGAGGAGAGACCCAGTACTTC
TRBV7-2	TRBJ1-5	many	.	CASSSGLLSNQPQHF	TGTGCCAGCAGCTCTGGACTCCTTAGCAATCAGCCCCAGCATTTT
TRBV14	TRBJ1-6	.	.	CASSPAQGSSPLHF	TGTGCCAGCAGCCCGGCGCAGGGAAGTTCACCCCTCCACTTT
TRBV6-1	TRBJ2-2	few	.	CASSGRITNTGELFF	TGTGCCAGCAGTGGACGTATTACGAACACCGGGGAGCTGTTTTTT
TRBV5-1	TRBJ2-7	few	.	CASSLHPEGVYEQYF	TGCGCCAGCAGCCTCCACCCGGAGGGTGTTTACGAGCAGTACTTC
TRBV6-6	TRBJ2-3	.	.	CASSRGPDTDTQYF	TGTGCCAGCAGCCGCGGACCCGACACAGATACGCAGTATTTT
TRBV9	TRBJ2-5	.	.	CASSVGDANQETQYF	TGTGCCAGCAGCGTAGGGGACGCGAACCAAGAGACCCAGTACTTC
TRBV7-2	TRBJ2-3	many	TRBD2	CASSSRLAGQRDTQYF	TGTGCCAGCAGCTCCAGACTAGCGGGGCAGAGGGATACGCAGTATTTT
TRBV6-1	TRBJ1-1	few	TRBD1	CASRPGQGITEAFF	TGTGCCAGCAGACCTGGACAGGGGATAACTGAAGCTTTCTTT
TRBV4-1	TRBJ2-2	.	.	CASKFLGGVPTGELFF	TGCGCCAGCAAATTTCTGGGTGGGGTACCTACCGGGGAGCTGTTTTTT
TRBV7-9	TRBJ2-1	few	.	CASSLPYGVGARNEQFF	TGTGCCAGCAGCCTCCCCTACGGGGTAGGAGCACGCAATGAGCAGTTCTTC
TRBV20-1	TRBJ2-5	.	.	CSASDRGRQETQYF	TGCAGTGCTAGCGATCGGGGTCGTCAAGAGACCCAGTACTTC
TRBV5-1	TRBJ1-6	.	.	CASSLWEKYNSPLHF	TGCGCCAGCAGCTTGTGGGAGAAGTATAATTCACCCCTCCACTTT
TRBV6-2/TRBV6-3	TRBJ1-6	few	.	CASSYAGDNSPLHF	TGTGCCAGCAGTTATGCAGGGGACAATTCACCCCTCCACTTT
TRBV12-3/TRBV12-4	TRBJ1-1	many	.	CASSQGNTEAFF	TGTGCCAGCAGCCAGGGGAACACTGAAGCTTTCTTT
TRBV14	TRBJ2-1	few	TRBD1	CASSPGQVGYNEQFF	TGTGCCAGCAGCCCAGGACAGGTTGGCTACAATGAGCAGTTCTTC
TRBV7-6	TRBJ1-5	few	TRBD1	CASSPRGTGTRSQPQHF	TGTGCCAGCTCCCCCCGGGGGACAGGGACAAGGAGTCAGCCCCAGCATTTT
TRBV12-3/TRBV12-4	TRBJ1-1	.	.	CASSFQPNTEAFF	TGTGCCAGCAGTTTTCAACCGAACACTGAAGCTTTCTTT
TRBV6-5	TRBJ2-6	.	TRBD1	CASSWGQRRTPGANVLTF	TGTGCCAGCAGTTGGGGACAGAGACGTACCCCTGGGGCCAACGTCCTGACTTTC
TRBV7-6	TRBJ2-3	few	.	CASSSTTTDTQYF	TGTGCCAGCAGCTCAACTACCACAGATACGCAGTATTTT
TRBV7-9	TRBJ1-2	.	.	CASRQESNGYTF	TGTGCCAGCAGACAGGAGTCGAATGGCTACACCTTC
TRBV5-1	TRBJ1-3	few	.	CASSLRGGSGNTIYF	TGCGCCAGCAGCTTAAGAGGCGGGTCTGGAAACACCATATATTTT
TRBV12-3/TRBV12-4	TRBJ1-6	.	.	CASSLAAYSPLHF	TGTGCCAGCAGTTTAGCGGCGTATTCACCCCTCCACTTT
TRBV12-3/TRBV12-4	TRBJ2-5	.	TRBD1	CASRGTGAGETQYF	TGTGCCAGCAGAGGAACAGGGGCCGGGGAGACCCAGTACTTC
TRBV5-8	TRBJ1-2	.	.	CASSRGGNYGYTF	TGTGCCAGCAGCAGGGGCGGAAACTATGGCTACACCTTC
TRBV20-1	TRBJ1-5	few	.	CSARGEDLVGQPQHF	TGCAGTGCTAGAGGGGAGGACCTCGTGGGGCAGCCCCAGCATTTT
TRBV7-3	TRBJ1-1	.	TRBD1	CSSSPGTVNTEAFF	TGTTCCAGCAGTCCCGGGACAGTGAACACTGAAGCTTTCTTT
TRBV12-3/TRBV12-4	TRBJ1-1	.	.	CASSFSAEAFF	TGTGCCAGCAGTTTCTCCGCGGAAGCTTTCTTT
TRBV7-2	TRBJ2-7	many	.	CASSRTHTYEQYF	TGTGCCAGCAGTCGAACCCACACCTACGAGCAGTACTTC
TRBV25-1	TRBJ2-1	many	TRBD1	CASSEVGTGPYNEQFF	TGTGCCAGCAGTGAAGTGGGGACAGGGCCCTACAATGAGCAGTTCTTC
TRBV11-2	TRBJ2-1	.	.	CASSFNRYNEQFF	TGTGCCAGCAGCTTTAACAGATACAATGAGCAGTTCTTC
TRBV12-3/TRBV12-4	TRBJ2-7	many	.	CASSLEDSYEQYF	TGTGCCAGCAGTTTAGAGGACAGCTACGAGCAGTACTTC
TRBV5-6	TRBJ1-2	.	.	CASSLSALGIYGYTF	TGTGCCAGCAGCTTGAGTGCGCTAGGGATCTATGGCTACACCTTC
TRBV6-6	TRBJ2-1	many	TRBD1	CASSLRQGRSSYNEQFF	TGTGCCAGCAGTTTAAGACAGGGAAGGAGCTCCTACAATGAGCAGTTCTTC
TRBV7-6	TRBJ2-1	many	.	CASSLAQGINEQFF	TGTGCCAGCAGCTTAGCGCAGGGTATCAATGAGCAGTTCTTC
TRBV28	TRBJ2-5	.	.	CASSLMGAETHYF	TGTGCCAGCAGTTTAATGGGGGCTGAGACCCATTACTTC
TRBV7-9	TRBJ2-5	few	TRBD1	CASSFPGTAQETQYF	TGTGCCAGCAGCTTCCCCGGGACAGCGCAAGAGACCCAGTACTTC
TRBV7-9	TRBJ1-1	many	.	CASSPRTGQGTTEAFF	TGTGCCAGCAGCCCCCGGACTGGCCAAGGAACAACTGAAGCTTTCTTT
TRBV7-2	TRBJ2-7	many	.	CASSLAGTSYEQYF	TGTGCCAGCAGCTTGGCGGGGACCTCCTACGAGCAGTACTTC
TRBV2	TRBJ1-1	.	.	CASSVDQGAEAFF	TGTGCCAGCAGTGTGGACCAGGGCGCTGAAGCTTTCTTT
TRBV24-1	TRBJ2-1	few	TRBD2	CATADSRGDYNEQFF	TGTGCCACCGCAGACTCGCGGGGGGACTACAATGAGCAGTTCTTC
TRBV12-3/TRBV12-4	TRBJ1-5	many	.	CASSYKLGGNQPQHF	TGTGCCAGCAGTTATAAGTTGGGAGGCAATCAGCCCCAGCATTTT